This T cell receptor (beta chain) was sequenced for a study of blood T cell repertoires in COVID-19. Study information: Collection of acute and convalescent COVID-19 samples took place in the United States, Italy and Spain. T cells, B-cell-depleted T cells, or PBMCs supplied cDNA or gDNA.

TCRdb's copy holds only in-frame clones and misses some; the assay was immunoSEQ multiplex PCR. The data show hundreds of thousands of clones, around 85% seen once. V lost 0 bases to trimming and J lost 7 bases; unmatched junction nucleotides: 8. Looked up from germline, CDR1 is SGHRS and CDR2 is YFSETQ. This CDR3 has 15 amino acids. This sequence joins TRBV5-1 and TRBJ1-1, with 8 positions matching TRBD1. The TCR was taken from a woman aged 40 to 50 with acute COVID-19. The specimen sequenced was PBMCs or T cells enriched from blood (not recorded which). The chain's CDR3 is CASSLAGQGTNEAFF. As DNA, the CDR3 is TGCGCCAGCAGCTTGGCCGGACAGGGCACAAATGAAGCTTTCTTT. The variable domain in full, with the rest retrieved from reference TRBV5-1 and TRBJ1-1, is KAGVTQTPRYLIKTRGQQVTLSCSPISGHRSVSWYQQTPGQGLQFLFEYFSETQRNKGNFPGRFSGRQFSNSRSEMNVSTLELGDSALYLCASSLAGQGTNEAFFGQGTRLTVV.